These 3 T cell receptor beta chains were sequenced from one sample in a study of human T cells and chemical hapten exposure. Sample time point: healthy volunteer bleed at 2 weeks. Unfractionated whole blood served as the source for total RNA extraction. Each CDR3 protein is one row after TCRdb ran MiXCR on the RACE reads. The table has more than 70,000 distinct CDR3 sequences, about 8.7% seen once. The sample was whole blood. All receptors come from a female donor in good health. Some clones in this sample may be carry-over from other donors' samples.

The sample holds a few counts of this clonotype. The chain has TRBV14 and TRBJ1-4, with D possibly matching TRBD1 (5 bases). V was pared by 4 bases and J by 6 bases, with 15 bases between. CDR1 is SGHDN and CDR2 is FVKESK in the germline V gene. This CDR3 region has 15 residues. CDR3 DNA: TGTGCCAGCAGCCCCCTGGGCAGGGATTATGAAAAACTGTTTTTT. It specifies CASSPLGRDYEKLFF.

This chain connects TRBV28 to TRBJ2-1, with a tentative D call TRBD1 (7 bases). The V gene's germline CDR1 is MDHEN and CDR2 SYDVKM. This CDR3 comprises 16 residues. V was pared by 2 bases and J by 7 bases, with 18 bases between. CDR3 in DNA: TGTGCCAGCAGTTTACTCGGGCAGGGGGGCGGAAATGAGCAGTTCTTC. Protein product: CASSLLGQGGGNEQFF.

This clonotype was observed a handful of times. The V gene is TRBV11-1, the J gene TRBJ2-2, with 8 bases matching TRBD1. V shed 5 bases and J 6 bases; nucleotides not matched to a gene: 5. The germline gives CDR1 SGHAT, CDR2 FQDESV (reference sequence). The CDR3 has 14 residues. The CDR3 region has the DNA TGTGCCAGCAGCCCCGACAGGGGCCCCGGGGAGCTGTTTTTT. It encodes CASSPDRGPGELFF.